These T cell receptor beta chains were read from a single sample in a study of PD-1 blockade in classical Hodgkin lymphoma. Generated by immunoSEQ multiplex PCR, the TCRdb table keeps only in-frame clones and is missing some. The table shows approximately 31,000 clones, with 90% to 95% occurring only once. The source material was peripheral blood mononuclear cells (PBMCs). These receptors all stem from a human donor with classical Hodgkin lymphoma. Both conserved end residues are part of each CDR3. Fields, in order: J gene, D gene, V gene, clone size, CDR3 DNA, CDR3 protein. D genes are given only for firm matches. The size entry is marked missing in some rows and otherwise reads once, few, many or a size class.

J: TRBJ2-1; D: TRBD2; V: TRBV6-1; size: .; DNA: TGTGCCAGCAGTGAAGGGGAGGGGTCGGGAAATGAGCAGTTCTTC; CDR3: CASSEGEGSGNEQFF
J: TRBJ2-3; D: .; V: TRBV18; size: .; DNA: TGTGCCAGCTCACCACCCACAGGGACCCTCCGGGGAGATACGCAGTATTTT; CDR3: CASSPPTGTLRGDTQYF
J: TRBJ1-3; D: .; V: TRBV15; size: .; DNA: TGTGCCACCAGCAGAAAGGCGAGGGAATCTGGAAACACCATATATTTT; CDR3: CATSRKARESGNTIYF
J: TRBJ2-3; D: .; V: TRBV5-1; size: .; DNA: TGCGCCAGCAGAGACGCCCGGGAATTCAAAGATACGCAGTATTTT; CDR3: CASRDAREFKDTQYF
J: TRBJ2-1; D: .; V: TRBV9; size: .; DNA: TGTGCCAGCAGCGTAGATGTGTCTGAGCAGTTCTTC; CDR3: CASSVDVSEQFF
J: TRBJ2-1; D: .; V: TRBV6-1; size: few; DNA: TGTGCCAGCCTGGACTACCCCTCCTACAATGAGCAGTTCTTC; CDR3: CASLDYPSYNEQFF
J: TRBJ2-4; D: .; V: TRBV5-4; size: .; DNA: TGTGCCAGCAGCTTCTTTGACAGAGTAGCCAAAAACATTCAGTACTTC; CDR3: CASSFFDRVAKNIQYF
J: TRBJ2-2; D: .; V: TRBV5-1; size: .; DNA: TGCGCCAGCAGCTTGGGGGTACGGACCGGGGAGCTGTTTTTT; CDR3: CASSLGVRTGELFF
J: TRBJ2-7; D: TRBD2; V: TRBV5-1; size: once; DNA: TGCGCCAGCAGCTTACTAGCGGGAGGGCTCTACGAGCAGTACTTC; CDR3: CASSLLAGGLYEQYF
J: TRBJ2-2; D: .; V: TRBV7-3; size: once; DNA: TGTGCCAGCAGCCTAATGGGGTCGGGGACCGGGGAGCTGTTTTTT; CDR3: CASSLMGSGTGELFF
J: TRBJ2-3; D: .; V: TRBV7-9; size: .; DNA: TGTGCCAGCAGCTTCCCCCCGGAGGGCTCAGATACGCAGTATTTT; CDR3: CASSFPPEGSDTQYF
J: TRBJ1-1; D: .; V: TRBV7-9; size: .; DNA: TGTGCCAGCAGCTTGGACGGATACCGGAACACTGAAGCTTTCTTT; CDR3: CASSLDGYRNTEAFF
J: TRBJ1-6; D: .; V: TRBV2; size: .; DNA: TGTGCCAGCACCCAAGGGCGGAATAATTCACCCCTCCACTTT; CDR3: CASTQGRNNSPLHF